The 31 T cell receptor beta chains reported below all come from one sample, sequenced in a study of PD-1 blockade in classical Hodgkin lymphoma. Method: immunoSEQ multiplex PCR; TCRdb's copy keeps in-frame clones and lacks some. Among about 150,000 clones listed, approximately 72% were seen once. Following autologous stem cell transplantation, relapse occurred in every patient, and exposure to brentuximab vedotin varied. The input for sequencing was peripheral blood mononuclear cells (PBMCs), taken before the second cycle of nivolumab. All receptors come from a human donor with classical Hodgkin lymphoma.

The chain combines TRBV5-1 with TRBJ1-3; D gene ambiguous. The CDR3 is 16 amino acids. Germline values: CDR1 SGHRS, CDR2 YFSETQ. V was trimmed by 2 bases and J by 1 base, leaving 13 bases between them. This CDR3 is CASSFLLLGSGNTIYF. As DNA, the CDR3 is TGCGCCAGCAGCTTTCTTCTGCTCGGATCTGGAAACACCATATATTTT.

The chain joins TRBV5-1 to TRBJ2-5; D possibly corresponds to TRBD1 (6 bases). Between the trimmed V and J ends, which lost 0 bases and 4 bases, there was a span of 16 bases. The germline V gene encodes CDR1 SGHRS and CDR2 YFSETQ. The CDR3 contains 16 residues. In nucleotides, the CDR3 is TGCGCCAGCAGCTTGGGGCCCACAGGGACGGGAGAGACCCAGTACTTC. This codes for CASSLGPTGTGETQYF.

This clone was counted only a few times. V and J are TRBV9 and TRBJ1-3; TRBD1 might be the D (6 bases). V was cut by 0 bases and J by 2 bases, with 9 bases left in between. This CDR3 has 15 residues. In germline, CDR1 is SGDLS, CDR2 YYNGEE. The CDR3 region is CASSVGTATGNTIYF. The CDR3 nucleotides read TGTGCCAGCAGCGTAGGGACAGCGACTGGAAACACCATATATTTT.

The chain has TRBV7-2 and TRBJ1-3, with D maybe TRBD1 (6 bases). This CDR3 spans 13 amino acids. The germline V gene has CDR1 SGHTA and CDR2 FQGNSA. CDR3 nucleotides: TGTGCTGGGGGGCAGCCCGAAAAAAACACCATATATTTT. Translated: CAGGQPEKNTIYF.

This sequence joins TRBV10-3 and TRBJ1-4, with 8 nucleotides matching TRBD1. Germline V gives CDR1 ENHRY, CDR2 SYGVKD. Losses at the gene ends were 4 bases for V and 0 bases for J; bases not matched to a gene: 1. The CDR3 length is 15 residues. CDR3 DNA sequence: TGTGCCATCAGTGGGACAGGGCCAACTAATGAAAAACTGTTTTTT. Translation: CAISGTGPTNEKLFF.

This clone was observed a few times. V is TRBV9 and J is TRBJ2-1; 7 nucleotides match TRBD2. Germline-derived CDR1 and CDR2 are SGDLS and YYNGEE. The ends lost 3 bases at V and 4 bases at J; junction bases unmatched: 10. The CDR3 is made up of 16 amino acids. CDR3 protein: CASSASLAATYNEQFF. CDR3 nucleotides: TGTGCCAGCAGCGCTTCGCTAGCGGCCACTTACAATGAGCAGTTCTTC.

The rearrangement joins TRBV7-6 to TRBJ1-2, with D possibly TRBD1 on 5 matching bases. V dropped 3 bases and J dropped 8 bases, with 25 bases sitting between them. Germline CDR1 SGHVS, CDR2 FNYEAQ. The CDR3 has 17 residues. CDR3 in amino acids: CASSFQAGDGRIRGYTF. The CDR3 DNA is TGTGCCAGCAGCTTTCAAGCTGGGGACGGCCGGATCAGGGGCTACACCTTC.

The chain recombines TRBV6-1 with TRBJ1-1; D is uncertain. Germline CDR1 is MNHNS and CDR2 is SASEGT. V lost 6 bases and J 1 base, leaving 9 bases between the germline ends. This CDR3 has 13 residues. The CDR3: CASRRPRNTEAFF. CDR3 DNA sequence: TGTGCCAGCAGGAGACCCAGGAACACTGAAGCTTTCTTT.

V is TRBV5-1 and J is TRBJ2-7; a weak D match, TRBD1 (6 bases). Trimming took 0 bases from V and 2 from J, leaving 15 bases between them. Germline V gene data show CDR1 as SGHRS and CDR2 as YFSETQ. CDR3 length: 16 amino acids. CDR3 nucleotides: TGCGCCAGCAGCTTGGTTGGGGACAAGGAGACCTACGAGCAGTACTTC. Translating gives CASSLVGDKETYEQYF.

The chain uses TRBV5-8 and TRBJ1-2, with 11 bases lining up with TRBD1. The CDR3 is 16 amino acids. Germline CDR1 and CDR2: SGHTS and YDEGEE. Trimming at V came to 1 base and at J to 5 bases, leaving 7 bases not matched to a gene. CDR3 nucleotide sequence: TGTGCCAGCAGCTTGTACTTTGGACAGGGGGCATATGGCTACACCTTC. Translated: CASSLYFGQGAYGYTF. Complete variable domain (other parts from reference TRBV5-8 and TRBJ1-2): EAGVTQSPTHLIKTRGQQATLRCSPISGHTSVYWYQQALGLGLQFLLWYDEGEERNRGNFPPRFSGRQFPNYSSELNVNALELEDSALYLCASSLYFGQGAYGYTFGSGTRLTVV.

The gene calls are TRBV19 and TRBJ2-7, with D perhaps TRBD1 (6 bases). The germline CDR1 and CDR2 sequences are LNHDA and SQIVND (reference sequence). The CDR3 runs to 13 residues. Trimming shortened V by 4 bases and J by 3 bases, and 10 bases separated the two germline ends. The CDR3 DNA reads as TGTGCCAGTAGTAGACAGGCGGGCTACGAGCAGTACTTC. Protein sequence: CASSRQAGYEQYF.

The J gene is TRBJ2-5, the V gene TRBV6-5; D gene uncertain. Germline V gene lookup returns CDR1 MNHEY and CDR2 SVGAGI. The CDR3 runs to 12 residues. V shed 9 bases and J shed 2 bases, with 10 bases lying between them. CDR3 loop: CASHQVQETQYF. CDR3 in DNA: TGTGCCAGTCATCAGGTTCAAGAGACCCAGTACTTC.

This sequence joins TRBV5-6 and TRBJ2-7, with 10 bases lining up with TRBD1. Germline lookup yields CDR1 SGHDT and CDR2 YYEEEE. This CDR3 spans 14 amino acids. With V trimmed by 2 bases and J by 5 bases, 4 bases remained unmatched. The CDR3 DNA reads TGTGCCAGCAGCTTTGGGACAGGGGCCCACGAGCAGTACTTC. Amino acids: CASSFGTGAHEQYF.

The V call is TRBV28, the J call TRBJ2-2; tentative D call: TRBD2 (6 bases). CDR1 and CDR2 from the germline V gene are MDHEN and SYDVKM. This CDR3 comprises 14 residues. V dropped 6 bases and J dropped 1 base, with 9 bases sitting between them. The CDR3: CASRIGGNTGELFF. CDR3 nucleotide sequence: TGTGCCAGCAGGATCGGGGGGAACACCGGGGAGCTGTTTTTT.

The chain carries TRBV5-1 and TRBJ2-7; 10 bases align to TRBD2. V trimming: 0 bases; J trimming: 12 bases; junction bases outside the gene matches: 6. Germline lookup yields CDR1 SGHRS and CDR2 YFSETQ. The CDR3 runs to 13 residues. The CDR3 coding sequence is TGCGCCAGCAGCTTGGAGTCTAGCGGGAGAGTGTACTTC. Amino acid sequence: CASSLESSGRVYF.

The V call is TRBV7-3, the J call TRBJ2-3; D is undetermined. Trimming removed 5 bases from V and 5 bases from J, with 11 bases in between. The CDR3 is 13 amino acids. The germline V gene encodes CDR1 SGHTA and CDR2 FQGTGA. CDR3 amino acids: CASSPNQLDTQYF. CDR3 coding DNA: TGTGCCAGCAGCCCGAATCAATTAGATACGCAGTATTTT.

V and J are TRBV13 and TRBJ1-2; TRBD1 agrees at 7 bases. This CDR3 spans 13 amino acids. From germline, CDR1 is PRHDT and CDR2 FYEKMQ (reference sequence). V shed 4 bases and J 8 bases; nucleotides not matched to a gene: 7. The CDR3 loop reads CASSSLPGQGYTF. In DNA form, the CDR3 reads TGTGCCAGCAGCTCCCTCCCGGGACAGGGCTACACCTTC.

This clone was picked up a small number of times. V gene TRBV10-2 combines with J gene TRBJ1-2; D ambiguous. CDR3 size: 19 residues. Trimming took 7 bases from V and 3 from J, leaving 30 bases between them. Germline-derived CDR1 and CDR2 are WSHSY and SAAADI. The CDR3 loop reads CASTTPPGPSEGEYYGYTF. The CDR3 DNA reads TGCGCCAGCACTACTCCTCCAGGACCGTCAGAAGGCGAGTACTATGGCTACACCTTC.

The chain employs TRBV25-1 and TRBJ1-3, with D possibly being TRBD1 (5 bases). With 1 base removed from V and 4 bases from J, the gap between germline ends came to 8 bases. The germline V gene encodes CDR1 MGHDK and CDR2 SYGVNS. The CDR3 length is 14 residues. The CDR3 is CASSELWTGNTIYF. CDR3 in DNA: TGTGCCAGCAGTGAATTGTGGACAGGAAACACCATATATTTT.

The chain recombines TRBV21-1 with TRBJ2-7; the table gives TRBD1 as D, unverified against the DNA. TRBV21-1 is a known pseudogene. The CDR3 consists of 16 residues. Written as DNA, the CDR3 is TGTGCCAGCAGCAAAGCTAGCAGGGGGCGTTCCTACGAGCAGTACTTC. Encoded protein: CASSKASRGRSYEQYF.

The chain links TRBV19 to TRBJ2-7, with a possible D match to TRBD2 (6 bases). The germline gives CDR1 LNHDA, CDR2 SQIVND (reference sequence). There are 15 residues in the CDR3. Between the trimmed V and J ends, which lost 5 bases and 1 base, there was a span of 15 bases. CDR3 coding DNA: TGTGCCAGTAGTCTTGGGACTTTTTCGTCCTACGAGCAGTACTTC. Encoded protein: CASSLGTFSSYEQYF.

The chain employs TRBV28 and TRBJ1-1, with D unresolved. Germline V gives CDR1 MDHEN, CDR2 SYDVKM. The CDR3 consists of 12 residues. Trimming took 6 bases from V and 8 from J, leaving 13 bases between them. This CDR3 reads CASSTRTAEAFF. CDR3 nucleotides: TGTGCCAGCAGCACAAGGACGGCAGAAGCTTTCTTT. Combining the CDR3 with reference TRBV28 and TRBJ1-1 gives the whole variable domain DVKVTQSSRYLVKRTGEKVFLECVQDMDHENMFWYRQDPGLGLRLIYFSYDVKMKEKGDIPEGYSVSREKKERFSLILESASTNQTSMYLCASSTRTAEAFFGQGTRLTVV.

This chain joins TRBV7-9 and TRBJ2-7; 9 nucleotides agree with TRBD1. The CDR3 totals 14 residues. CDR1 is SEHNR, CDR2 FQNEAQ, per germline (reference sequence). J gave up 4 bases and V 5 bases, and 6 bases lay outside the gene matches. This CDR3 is CASSEGQGPYEQYF. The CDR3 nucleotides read TGTGCCAGCAGCGAGGGACAGGGCCCTTACGAGCAGTACTTC.

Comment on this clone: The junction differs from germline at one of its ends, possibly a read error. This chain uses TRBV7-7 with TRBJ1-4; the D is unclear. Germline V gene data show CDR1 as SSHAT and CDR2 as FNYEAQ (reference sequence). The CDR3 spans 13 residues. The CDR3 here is CASSSLRNEKLFF. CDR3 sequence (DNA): TGTGCTAGCAGCTCTCTTAGGAATGAAAAACTGTTTTTT.

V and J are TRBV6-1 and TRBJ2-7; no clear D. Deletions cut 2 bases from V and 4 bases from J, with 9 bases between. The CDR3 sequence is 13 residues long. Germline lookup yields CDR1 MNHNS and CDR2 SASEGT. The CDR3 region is CASSETGPYEQYF. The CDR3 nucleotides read TGTGCCAGCAGTGAAACGGGCCCTTACGAGCAGTACTTC.

CDR3 in amino acids: CASSLAPQETQYF. CDR3 sequence (DNA): TGTGCCAGCAGCTTAGCCCCCCAAGAGACCCAGTACTTC. The chain has TRBV7-7 and TRBJ2-5; D not resolved. The CDR3 consists of 13 residues. Trimming stripped 0 bases from V and 1 base from J, with 3 bases between. CDR1 SSHAT and CDR2 FNYEAQ come from the germline V gene (reference sequence).

DNA of the CDR3: TGTGCCAGCAGTGACAGCGGGGGGGCCTCTGAGCAGTTCTTC. Encoded protein: CASSDSGGASEQFF. The chain couples TRBV2 to TRBJ2-1; 10 bases map to TRBD2. The CDR3 consists of 14 residues. The ends lost 3 bases at V and 9 bases at J; junction bases unmatched: 5. Germline loops: CDR1 SNHLY, CDR2 FYNNEI.

The CDR3: CASSLFASGTVKFEQFF. CDR3 bases: TGTGCCAGCAGTTTATTCGCTAGCGGGACCGTAAAATTTGAGCAGTTCTTC. This chain connects TRBV28 to TRBJ2-1; 9 nucleotides match TRBD2. CDR1 is MDHEN and CDR2 is SYDVKM in the germline V gene. This CDR3 has 17 amino acids. The junction had 13 bases not matched to a gene; V was cut back by 1 base and J by 9 bases.

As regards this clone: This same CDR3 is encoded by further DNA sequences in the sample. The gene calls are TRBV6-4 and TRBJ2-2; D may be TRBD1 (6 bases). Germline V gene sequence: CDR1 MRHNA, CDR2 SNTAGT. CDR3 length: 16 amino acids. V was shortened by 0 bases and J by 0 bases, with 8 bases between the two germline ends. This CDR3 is CASSDSSGANTGELFF. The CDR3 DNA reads TGTGCCAGCAGTGACTCATCAGGGGCGAACACCGGGGAGCTGTTTTTT.

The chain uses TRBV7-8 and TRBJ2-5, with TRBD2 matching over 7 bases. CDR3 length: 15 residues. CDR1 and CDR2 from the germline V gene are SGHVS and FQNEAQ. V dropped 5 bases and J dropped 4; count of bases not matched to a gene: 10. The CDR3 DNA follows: TGTGCCAGCAGCCTTCTTCGCGGGGGAAGAGAGACCCAGTACTTC. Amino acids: CASSLLRGGRETQYF.

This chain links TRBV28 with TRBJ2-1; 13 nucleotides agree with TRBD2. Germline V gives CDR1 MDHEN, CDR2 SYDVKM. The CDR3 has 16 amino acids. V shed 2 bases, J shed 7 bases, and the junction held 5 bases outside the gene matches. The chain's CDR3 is CASSLPGTSGMNEQFF. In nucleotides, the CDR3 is TGTGCCAGCAGTTTACCTGGGACTAGCGGGATGAATGAGCAGTTCTTC.